This TCR beta chain was documented in a study of blood T cell repertoires in COVID-19. Clones were sequenced by immunoSEQ multiplex PCR, and TCRdb holds only the in-frame ones, with some missing. The sample contains about 130,000 clones, approximately 80% of which appear only once. The V end was cut by 2 bases, the J end by 10 bases, with 18 bases between. CDR1 is LGHDT, CDR2 YNNKEL, per germline (reference sequence). The CDR3 sequence is 14 residues long. This clone was detected once. The sample comprised peripheral blood. This clonotype was obtained from a man aged 40-55 years with active or convalescent COVID-19. The chain couples TRBV3-1 (or the pseudogene TRBV3-2) to TRBJ2-7; a weak D match, TRBD1 (6 bases). DNA of the CDR3: TGTGCCAGCAGCCAAACAGGGAAAGCAGCGGAACAGTACTTC. Translated, it gives CASSQTGKAAEQYF.